This T cell receptor (beta chain) was sequenced during a study of T cell changes during pregnancy in multiple sclerosis. V dropped 6 bases and J dropped 5; count of bases not matched to a gene: 3. This CDR3 region has 13 residues. Germline V lookup: CDR1 MNHEY, CDR2 SMNVEV (reference sequence). Produced via immunoSEQ multiplex PCR; TCRdb's table is partial and in-frame only. The data contain about 39,000 clones, over 80% of them seen just once; the ten biggest clones take up around a quarter. With regard to this clone: This sample includes further DNA sequences coding for the same CDR3.

The source material was CD8+ T cells from peripheral blood mononuclear cells, sampled before pregnancy. This TCR came from a female donor with multiple sclerosis, enrolled in a pregnancy study. The chain recombines TRBV27 with TRBJ2-1, with 8 bases matching TRBD2. CDR3 in amino acids: CASSLSGNNEQFF. In nucleotides, the CDR3 is TGTGCCAGCAGCCTTAGCGGGAACAATGAGCAGTTCTTC.